This T cell receptor (beta chain) was documented in a study of CD8 T cells in ankylosing spondylitis. General observations from the study: Characteristic, it appeared, of ankylosing spondylitis blood was a TCR beta motif of eight highly homologous variants. CD8+ cells made up the disease-linked clones, which were relatively rare in peripheral blood. Both synovial fluid and blood in reactive arthritis had previously been reported to carry some motif variants. Reported data indicate significant enrichment of disease-linked clones within matched ankylosing spondylitis synovial fluid.

Via MiXCR, TCRdb re-called the 5' RACE reads, giving one row per CDR3 protein. Found here are about 220,000 distinct CDR3 sequences, just under 7.5% of them singletons; the top ten hold 14%. This clonotype was counted at least ten times. The antigen remains unidentified. V gave up 1 base and J gave up 4 bases, with 12 bases separating them. CDR3 length equals 15 residues. Per the germline V gene, CDR1 is SGHVS and CDR2 is FQNEAQ. What was sequenced was blood, either unsorted or a sorted T cell fraction (not recorded which). This receptor was obtained from a male donor with ankylosing spondylitis. This sequence joins TRBV7-8 and TRBJ2-3; D perhaps matches TRBD1 (6 bases). The CDR3 DNA reads TGTGCCAGCAGCTTAGAGCTGGGGGCCCCAGATACGCAGTATTTT. Residues: CASSLELGAPDTQYF.